This T cell receptor beta chain stems from a study of blood T cells in healthy people across ages (dated by TCRdb to about 2015). Study-wide context: In model experiments, template switching captured roughly one uniquely barcoded TCR beta cDNA molecule for every two T cells. Using deep sequencing normalized with unique cDNA molecular identifiers, the study measured how TCR beta repertoire diversity changes with age. The donors were divided into four age groups: young (average around 16 years), middle-aged (over 35), aged (about 62) and long-lived (about 90). To avoid experimental bias, donors of different ages were randomly spread across the sequencing lanes. Two additional independent replicas of 1 million unique cDNA reads from the same blood draw were analyzed for two donors (one aged 18 to 30 and one aged 80 or older).

Results and caveats for the whole study, not just this receptor: Compared with the aged group, more naive CD4+ T cells, fewer expanded clones and increased TCR diversity were shown by the long-lived group, suggesting age selection. As age increased, observed TCR beta diversity per million T cells dropped in a roughly linear way, and a significant reduction was already evident by age 40. Because profiling used bulk unsorted PBMCs, naive and antigen-experienced compartments could not be compared conclusively. Estimates of total diversity based on one million sequenced T cells were regarded as lower bounds and as underestimates. Donor CMV infection status was unknown, potentially confounding age-related changes in expanded clonotypes. There was a strong correlation between observed TCR beta diversity and the percentage of naive T cells measured by flow cytometry.

Concerning this clonotype itself: Its recognized antigen is unknown. One base away there is no much larger clone; base qualities are not given.

Trimming costs V 6 bases and J 2 bases, and their ends lie 13 bases apart. The CDR3 spans 14 residues, from the cysteine through the phenylalanine. Just the 42-base CDR3 DNA is kept, in frame starting at base 1. Via the germline V gene (reference sequence), CDR1 is DFQATT and CDR2 SNEGSKA. Libraries were prepared through 5' RACE. These reads were obtained on an Illumina HiSeq 2500. The second PCR ran for about 7 to 11 cycles and used a J-beta primer mix along with a sample-barcoded 5' primer. A unique molecular identifier was introduced onto each TCR beta cDNA molecule by a template-switch 5' adaptor carrying 12 random nucleotides. Each sample yielded at least 3 million CDR3-containing paired-end reads. The Mint cDNA synthesis kit, primed by a TRBC-specific oligonucleotide, was used to synthesize first-strand cDNA from all RNA. After uracil-DNA glycosylase treatment, a first 18-cycle PCR used universal primers M1SS and BC2_uni_R on all cDNA. From the authors' description of their analysis: For normalization, 1 million high-quality reads were randomly selected from each sample, with every read carrying a distinct molecular identifier. Reads with shared molecular identifiers were discarded instead of being binned into consensus sequences. MiTCR, run with a Q25 quality threshold and the strictest error-elimination algorithm, handled CDR3 identification, clonotype clustering and error correction. A nonparametric unseen species model with Euler transformation was used to estimate a lower bound on total TCR beta diversity. TCRdb reprocessed the public reads (quality trimming at Q25 with fastp, clone calling with MiXCR) and kept in-frame beta chains. Entries are consolidated by CDR3 protein sequence, retaining the most common genes and DNA. The V and J calls shown here were made by TCRdb, not taken from the authors' results. The table for this sample lists roughly 410,000 distinct CDR3 sequences; about 49% of them were counted only once. The ten largest make up 51% of the sample.

Donors were 30 to 45 systemically healthy Caucasian individuals from Russia aged about 6 to 100 years. Around 10 milliliters of peripheral blood were collected from each donor into EDTA-treated Vacutainer tubes. Ficoll-Paque density-gradient centrifugation was used to isolate PBMCs, with at least 7 million obtained per sample. Total RNA was extracted from PBMCs with Trizol reagent, with at least 6 micrograms obtained per sample. Naive CD45RAhigh/CD27high T cell percentages were measured by flow cytometry on a PBMC aliquot from every donor. What was sequenced was blood. The chain joins TRBV20-1 to TRBJ2-2; the D gene is perhaps TRBD1, from 5 matching bases. This TCR derives from a man aged 55-75 years in good health. The DNA is as follows: TGCAGTGCCCAGGGATTGTACAACACCGGGGAGCTGTTTTTT. It translates as CSAQGLYNTGELFF.